This is a list of T cell receptor beta chains from one sample in a study of cytomegalovirus exposure and HLA in healthy donors. TCRdb's copy holds only in-frame clones and misses some; the assay was immunoSEQ multiplex PCR. The table lists about 130,000 clones, approximately 70% of them singletons. The sample consisted of PBMCs. All receptors derive from a woman aged 55-70 years in good health and CMV-seropositive. CDR3s include the opening cysteine and the closing phenylalanine or tryptophan. A D gene is named only where the DNA matches it firmly. Part of the rows lack a size; the others show once, few, many or a class for expanded clones.

V	size	D	J	DNA	CDR3
TRBV5-1	NA	TRBD1	TRBJ1-2	TGCGCCAGCAGCCCCCCCGGACAGGGGAATGGCTACACCTTC	CASSPPGQGNGYTF
TRBV6-5	NA	TRBD1	TRBJ1-4	TGTGCCAGCAGTTACCGGACAGGGGTACTTAATGAAAAACTGTTTTTT	CASSYRTGVLNEKLFF
TRBV5-1	NA	NA	TRBJ2-1	TGCGCCAGCAGCCCCGGAGGGGGGGGAGACAATGAGCAGTTCTTC	CASSPGGGGDNEQFF
TRBV9	few	TRBD1	TRBJ1-5	TGTGCCAGCAGCGGCCGGGACAGGGAGAACAATCAGCCCCAGCATTTT	CASSGRDRENNQPQHF
TRBV6-6	NA	TRBD1	TRBJ2-7	TGTGCCAGCAGTCACGGACAGGGGTTAACCTACGAGCAGTACTTC	CASSHGQGLTYEQYF
TRBV9	NA	TRBD1	TRBJ1-2	TGTGCCAGCAGCGTAGTGGGGACAGTGCCAAACTATGGCTACACCTTC	CASSVVGTVPNYGYTF
TRBV11-2	NA	TRBD2	TRBJ2-5	TGTGCCAGCAGCTTAGTGCGAGCGGGGGGGGAAGAGACCCAGTACTTC	CASSLVRAGGEETQYF
TRBV5-1	NA	NA	TRBJ1-4	TGCGCCAGCAGCTTGGACGGAGCTGCAACTAATGAAAAACTGTTTTTT	CASSLDGAATNEKLFF
TRBV6-5	once	TRBD1	TRBJ1-5	TGTGCCAGCAGGCGGACAGGGAGTCAGCCCCAGCATTTT	CASRRTGSQPQHF
TRBV6-5	NA	NA	TRBJ1-3	TGTGCCAGCAGTTACGGGGCTCCCCTCCAGGGGTACAGTATATATTTT	CASSYGAPLQGYSIYF
TRBV7-9	once	NA	TRBJ1-5	TGTGCCAGCAGCTTAGATTCATACACCCAGCATTTT	CASSLDSYTQHF
TRBV19	NA	NA	TRBJ2-7	TGTGCCAGTAGTCCGCCAGGGTCCTTCTCCTACGAGCAGTACTTC	CASSPPGSFSYEQYF
TRBV2	NA	NA	TRBJ1-6	TGTGCCAGCAGTGAGGGAGGTAATTCACCCCTCCACTTT	CASSEGGNSPLHF